The 9 T cell receptor beta chains listed next were all sequenced from one sample in a study of cytomegalovirus exposure and HLA in healthy donors. Data came from immunoSEQ multiplex PCR; TCRdb stores just in-frame clones and leaves some out. This table holds some 250,000 clones, nearly 90% found once. The sequenced sample was PBMCs. The receptors originated from a woman under 30 in good health and CMV-seronegative.

This chain joins TRBV10-2 and TRBJ1-2, with TRBD1 identical over 8 bases. The CDR3 totals 13 residues. The junction had 3 bases not matched to a gene; V was cut back by 2 bases and J by 7 bases. Germline assignment: CDR1 WSHSY and CDR2 SAAADI. The CDR3 DNA reads TGCGCCAGCAGTGAGGCAGGGGGCGGTGGCTACACCTTC. Protein product: CASSEAGGGGYTF.

This chain connects TRBV5-1 to TRBJ2-2, with TRBD2 matching 8 bases. V shed 4 bases, J shed 6 bases, and the junction held 5 bases outside the gene matches. The CDR3 length is 14 residues. Germline assignment: CDR1 SGHRS and CDR2 YFSETQ. CDR3 region: CASSGELAAGELFF. The CDR3 DNA follows: TGCGCCAGCAGCGGCGAACTAGCGGCCGGGGAGCTGTTTTTT.

V is TRBV7-2 and J is TRBJ2-7; 11 bases map to TRBD2. The germline V gene has CDR1 SGHTA and CDR2 FQGNSA. The CDR3 length is 14 residues. V lost 3 bases to trimming and J lost 6 bases; unmatched junction nucleotides: 4. This CDR3 is CASSFSGGAREQYF. The CDR3 DNA follows: TGTGCCAGCAGCTTTAGCGGGGGGGCACGCGAGCAGTACTTC.

This clone has just a few counts. The rearrangement joins TRBV13 to TRBJ1-2, with 8 positions matching TRBD1. V was pared by 4 bases and J by 5 bases, with 3 bases of the junction left unmatched. This CDR3 is 13 amino acids long. Germline assignment: CDR1 PRHDT and CDR2 FYEKMQ (reference sequence). The DNA of the CDR3 is TGTGCCAGCAGCTCCCACAGGGGGTATGGCTACACCTTC. Translating gives CASSSHRGYGYTF.

This chain connects TRBV18 to TRBJ2-7; 14 positions match TRBD2. CDR3 length equals 15 residues. Germline V gene sequence: CDR1 KGHSH, CDR2 LQKENI. V was clipped by 6 bases and J by 5 bases; unmatched bases: 6. The CDR3 DNA reads TGTGCCAGCTCGCCGACTAGCGGGGGGGCGAACGAGCAGTACGTC. Translation: CASSPTSGGANEQYV.

This clone was counted between two and nine times. V and J are TRBV11-2 and TRBJ2-3; D not certain. This CDR3 spans 13 amino acids. Germline values: CDR1 SGHAT, CDR2 FQNNGV. Deletions cut 2 bases from V and 1 base from J, with 4 bases between. The CDR3 nucleotides read TGTGCCAGCAGCTTAACGGGCACAGATACGCAGTATTTT. It specifies CASSLTGTDTQYF.

The sample holds a few counts of this clone. The gene calls are TRBV5-1 and TRBJ2-7; TRBD1 matches 8 bases. J was trimmed by 3 bases and V by 5 bases; bases with no gene match: 1. CDR3 length: 12 residues. Germline V gene lookup returns CDR1 SGHRS and CDR2 YFSETQ. CDR3 protein: CASRDRGYEQYF. In nucleotides, the CDR3 is TGCGCCAGCAGAGACAGGGGCTACGAGCAGTACTTC.

This chain joins TRBV19 and TRBJ1-1, with 7 bases lining up with TRBD1. The CDR3 is 14 residues long. Trimming removed 6 bases from V and 3 bases from J; junction bases left unmatched: 7. Germline CDR1 is LNHDA and CDR2 is SQIVND (reference sequence). CDR3 DNA: TGTGCCAGTAGAATCGACAGGGAGGACACTGAAGCTTTCTTT. It specifies CASRIDREDTEAFF.

This clone was counted between two and nine times. V is TRBV6-1 and J is TRBJ1-5, with 8 bases identical to TRBD1. Germline CDR1 reads MNHNS; CDR2 reads SASEGT. The CDR3 sequence is 15 residues long. V lost 7 bases to trimming and J lost 4 bases; unmatched junction nucleotides: 9. The CDR3: CASTTTGGGNQPQHF. CDR3 sequence (DNA): TGTGCCAGCACCACAACAGGGGGAGGAAATCAGCCCCAGCATTTT.